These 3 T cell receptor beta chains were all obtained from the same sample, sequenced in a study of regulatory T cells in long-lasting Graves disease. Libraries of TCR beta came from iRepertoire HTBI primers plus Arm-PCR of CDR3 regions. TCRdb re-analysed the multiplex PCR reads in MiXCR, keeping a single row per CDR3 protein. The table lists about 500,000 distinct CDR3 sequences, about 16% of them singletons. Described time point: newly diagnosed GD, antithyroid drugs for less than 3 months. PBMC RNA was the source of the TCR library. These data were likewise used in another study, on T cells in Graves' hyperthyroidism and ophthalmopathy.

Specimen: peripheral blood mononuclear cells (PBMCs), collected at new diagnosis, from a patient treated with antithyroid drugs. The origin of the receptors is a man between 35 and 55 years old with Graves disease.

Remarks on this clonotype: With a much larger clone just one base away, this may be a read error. CDR3 sequence reads: CASSYDSYGYTF. Here the CDR3 DNA reads TGTGCCAGCAGTTATGACAGCTATGGCTACACCTTC. This sequence joins TRBV6-2 or TRBV6-3 and TRBJ1-2; perhaps TRBD1 as D (5 bases). Germline assignment: CDR1 MNHEY and CDR2 SVGEGT. V lost 3 bases and J 4 bases, leaving 6 bases between the germline ends. The CDR3 is 12 residues long.

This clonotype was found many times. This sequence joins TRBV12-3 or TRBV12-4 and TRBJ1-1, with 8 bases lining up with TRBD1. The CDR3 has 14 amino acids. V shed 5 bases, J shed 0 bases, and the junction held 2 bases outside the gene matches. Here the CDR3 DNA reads TGTGCCAGCAGTGCGGACAGGGTGAACACTGAAGCTTTCTTT. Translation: CASSADRVNTEAFF.

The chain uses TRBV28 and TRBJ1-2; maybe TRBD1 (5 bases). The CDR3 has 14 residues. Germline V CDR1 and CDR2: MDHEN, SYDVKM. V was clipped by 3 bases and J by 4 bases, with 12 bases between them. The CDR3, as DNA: TGTGCCAGCAGTTTGGTGCAGGGCCGCTATGGCTACACCTTC. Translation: CASSLVQGRYGYTF.